This TCR beta chain stems from a study of T cell repertoires in cytomegalovirus infection. About the research overall: Public TCR beta signature analysis indicated the presence of both CMV infection and matching HLA type. Study-wide findings and caveats: The cumulative frequency of public TCR beta families distinguished individuals who carried CMV together with the relevant HLA. Across the ex vivo response, the dominant clonotypes were HLA-C-restricted CMV-specific TCR beta clonotypes.

TCRdb recomputed calls from the reads with MiXCR, one row per CDR3 protein. This table has some 300,000 distinct CDR3 sequences, roughly a sixth appearing once. This clonotype was counted only a few times. What it binds is unknown. The CDR3 has 15 amino acids. Germline V lookup: CDR1 SGHTA, CDR2 FQGNSA. V was pared by 6 bases and J by 3 bases, with 8 bases of the junction left unmatched. This clonotype was obtained from a human donor in good health (CMV status not recorded). Some clones in this sample may be carry-over from other donors' samples. The V gene is TRBV7-2, the J gene TRBJ2-3; 8 bases align to TRBD1. Sequenced material: PBMCs. CDR3 DNA sequence: TGTGCCAGCAGAGGACAGGGTGTGAGGACAGATACGCAGTATTTT. This encodes CASRGQGVRTDTQYF.